This T cell receptor (beta chain) comes out of a study of OX40 agonist ivuxolimab in advanced cancers. In the study overall: Patients receiving dose escalation had hepatocellular carcinoma, melanoma, renal cell or head and neck cancer.

TCRdb's copy holds only in-frame clones and misses some; the assay was immunoSEQ multiplex PCR. The sample records under 85,000 clones, approximately 93% being singletons. Findings of the study overall: Antigen specificity of clonally expanded peripheral T cells was not established. Expansion of clones was among the lowest in partial responders at 0.1-3.0 mg/kg.

Germline assignment: CDR1 SGHDT and CDR2 YYEEEE. Trimming took 6 bases from V and 5 from J, leaving 9 bases between them. The CDR3 contains 12 residues. This clone was seen a few times. Its antigen is undetermined. This clonotype was sampled from an adult with an advanced solid tumor such as melanoma, head and neck, liver or kidney cancer. This material consisted of CD4+ or CD8+ T cells sorted from blood, taken in a trial of the OX40 agonist ivuxolimab. The chain couples TRBV5-6 to TRBJ2-1; TRBD1 might be the D (6 bases). CDR3 coding DNA: TGTGCCAGCATGGCAGGGGACAATGAGCAGTTCTTC. The encoded protein is CASMAGDNEQFF.